This TCR beta chain originates from a study of T cell repertoires in cytomegalovirus infection. Background on the study: Indications of both CMV infection and matching HLA type were provided by public TCR beta signatures.

V was pared by 3 bases and J by 2 bases, with 14 bases between. The germline V gene encodes CDR1 SGHTA and CDR2 FQGNSA. This CDR3 is built from 15 residues. TCRdb fed the reads into MiXCR, producing one record per CDR3 protein. Here the sample spans 310,000 or so distinct CDR3 sequences, roughly a sixth being singletons. Findings and caveats of the study: Across the ex vivo response, the dominant clonotypes were HLA-C-restricted CMV-specific TCR beta clonotypes. Cumulative public TCR beta family frequency identified CMV carriers with the relevant HLA.

This clonotype appeared many times. Its specificity is not known. The sequence came from a human donor in good health (CMV status not recorded). Some clones in this sample may be carry-over from other donors' samples. The source material was PBMCs. The chain uses TRBV7-2 and TRBJ2-7; weak D call: TRBD2 (6 bases). The CDR3 bases are TGTGCCAGCAGCTTGTTGCGGGACTCCACCTACGAGCAGTACTTC. Its protein is CASSLLRDSTYEQYF.